This T cell receptor (beta chain) was identified during a study of cytomegalovirus exposure and HLA in healthy donors. Whole-study findings and limits: Later work found that TCR association rates differed between HLA loci; DRB1 had the most and HLA-C the fewest.

A multiplex PCR was run with 60 Vbeta primers and 13 Jbeta primers. Assay: immunoSEQ multiplex PCR; the TCRdb copy retains only in-frame clones and omits some. The table has some 110,000 clones, 9.5% seen once. The J segment lost 10 bases and the V segment lost 7 bases, leaving 14 bases of the junction unmatched. Germline assignment: CDR1 SGHKS and CDR2 YYEKEE (reference sequence). CDR3 length equals 14 residues. Notes on this clone: Its antigen remains unidentified.

The sample taken for sequencing was PBMCs. The sequence came from a man aged 25-45 years in good health and CMV-seronegative. The chain uses TRBV5-5 and TRBJ2-7, with TRBD1 matching over 10 bases. The CDR3: CASAGGGDRGYQYF. DNA for the CDR3: TGTGCCAGCGCAGGTGGAGGGGACAGGGGATACCAGTACTTC.